This T cell receptor beta chain was found in a study of T-cell reconstitution after alpha-beta-depleted transplantation in children (dated by TCRdb to between 2015 and 2016). As for the study more broadly: The study quantitatively tracked T-cell immune reconstitution after TCRalphabeta/CD19-depleted allogeneic hematopoietic cell transplantation in children using TCR repertoire profiling.

Libraries were prepared through PCR. Sequencing instrument: Illumina HiSeq 2500. Molecular barcoding was employed in the preparation of TCR libraries, with unique molecular identifiers being used to normalize TCRbeta repertoire quantification. Using fastp trimming at Q25 and MiXCR clonotype assembly, TCRdb reanalyzed the public sequencing data and kept in-frame beta chains. Each record represents a unique CDR3 protein, reported with the most common genes and DNA among its rows. The sample table shows 300,000 to 350,000 distinct CDR3 sequences, and 15% to 20% are seen once. The ten largest clones represent around 38% of the sample. V sheds 7 bases and J sheds 2 bases, leaving 13 bases between their ends. From the cysteine through the phenylalanine, the CDR3 covers 14 amino acids. The only DNA kept is the CDR3, 42 bases in frame from the first base. Sequences LNHNV (CDR1) and YYDKDF (CDR2) are obtained from the germline V gene (reference sequence).

What the authors observed across the whole study: The apparently early alphabetaT-cell count recovery about two months after transplant was reportedly dependent on only several hundred rapidly expanded clones derived from non-depleted graft cells. In some patients, high TCRbeta diversity at day 60 was attributed to recipient T cells and intrathymic progenitors that had survived conditioning. The frequencies of hyperexpanded clones fell over the following months, and after one year, T-cell counts and TCRbeta diversity were mostly attributed to newly produced T cells.

About this clonotype itself: Its recognized antigen is unknown. Per-nucleotide qualities are absent, and no much larger clonotype sits a single base away.

The sample's treatment or condition label is to be understood as: allogeneic hematopoietic cell transplantation with graft depleted of TCRalphabeta T cells and CD19 B cells. TCRalphabeta/CD19-depleted allogeneic hematopoietic cell grafts were given to the transplant recipients, all of whom were children. The sequencing used PBMCs, mostly from graft donor cells, collected 360 days after TCRalphabeta/CD19-depleted stem cell transplant. The chain joins TRBV15 to TRBJ2-3, with the D gene too uncertain to name. The receptor's source is a male patient between 2 and 10 years old who had a stem cell transplant for acute lymphoblastic leukemia, so the T cells may come from the graft donor. The CDR3 reads as follows: CATTKDLPTDTQYF. The DNA is as follows: TGTGCCACCACCAAGGACCTACCCACAGATACGCAGTATTTT.